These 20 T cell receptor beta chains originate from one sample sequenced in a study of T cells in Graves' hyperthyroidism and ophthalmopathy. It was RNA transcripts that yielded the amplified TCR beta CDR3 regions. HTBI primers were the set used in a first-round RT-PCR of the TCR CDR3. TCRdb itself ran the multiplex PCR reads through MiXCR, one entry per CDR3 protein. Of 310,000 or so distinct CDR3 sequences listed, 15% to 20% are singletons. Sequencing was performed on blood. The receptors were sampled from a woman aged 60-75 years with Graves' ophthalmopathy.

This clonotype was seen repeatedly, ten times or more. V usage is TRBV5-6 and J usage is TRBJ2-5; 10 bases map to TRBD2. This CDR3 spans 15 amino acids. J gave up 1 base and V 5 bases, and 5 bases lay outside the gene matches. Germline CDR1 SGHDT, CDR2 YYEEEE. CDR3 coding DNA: TGTGCCAGCAGAACGACTAGCGGGTCCCAAGAGACCCAGTACTTC. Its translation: CASRTTSGSQETQYF. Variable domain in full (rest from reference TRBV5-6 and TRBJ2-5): DAGVTQSPTHLIKTRGQQVTLRCSPKSGHDTVSWYQQALGQGPQFIFQYYEEEERQRGNFPDRFSGHQFPNYSSELNVNALLLGDSALYLCASRTTSGSQETQYFGPGTRLLVL.

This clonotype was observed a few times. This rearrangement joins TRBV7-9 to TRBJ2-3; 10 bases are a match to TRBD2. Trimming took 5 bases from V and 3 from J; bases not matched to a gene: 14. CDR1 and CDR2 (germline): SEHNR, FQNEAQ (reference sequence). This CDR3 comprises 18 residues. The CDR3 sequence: CASSKRGGEWFLTDTQYF. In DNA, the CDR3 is TGTGCCAGCAGCAAGCGGGGGGGGGAATGGTTCCTAACAGATACGCAGTATTTT.

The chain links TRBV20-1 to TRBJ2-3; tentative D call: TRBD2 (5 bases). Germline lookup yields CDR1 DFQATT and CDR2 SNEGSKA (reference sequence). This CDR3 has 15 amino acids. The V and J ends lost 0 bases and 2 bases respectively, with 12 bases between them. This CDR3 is CSAREARGFTDTQYF. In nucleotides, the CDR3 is TGCAGTGCTAGAGAAGCCCGCGGGTTCACAGATACGCAGTATTTT.

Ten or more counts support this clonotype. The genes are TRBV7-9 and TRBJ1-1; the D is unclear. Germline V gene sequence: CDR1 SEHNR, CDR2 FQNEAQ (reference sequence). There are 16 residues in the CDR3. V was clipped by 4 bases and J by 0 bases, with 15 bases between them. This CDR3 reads CASSSDGKGLNTEAFF. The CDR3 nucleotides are TGTGCCAGCAGCTCCGATGGAAAGGGTCTGAACACTGAAGCTTTCTTT.

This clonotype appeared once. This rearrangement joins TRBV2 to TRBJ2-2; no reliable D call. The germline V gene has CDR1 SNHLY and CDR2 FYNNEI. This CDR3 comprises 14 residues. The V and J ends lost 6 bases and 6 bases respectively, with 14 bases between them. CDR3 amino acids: CASSLTPDSGELFF. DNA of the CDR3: TGTGCCAGCAGCTTAACTCCGGATTCCGGGGAGCTGTTTTTT.

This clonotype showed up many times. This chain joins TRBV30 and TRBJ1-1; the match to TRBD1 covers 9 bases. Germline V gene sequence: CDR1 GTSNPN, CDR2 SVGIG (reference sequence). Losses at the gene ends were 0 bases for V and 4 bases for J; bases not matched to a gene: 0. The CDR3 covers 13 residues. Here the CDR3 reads CAWSVTGGTEAFF. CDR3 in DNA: TGTGCCTGGAGTGTGACAGGGGGCACTGAAGCTTTCTTT.

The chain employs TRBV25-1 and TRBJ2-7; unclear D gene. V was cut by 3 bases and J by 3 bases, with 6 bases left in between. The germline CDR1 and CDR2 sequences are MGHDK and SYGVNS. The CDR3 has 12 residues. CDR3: CASSDPYYEQYF. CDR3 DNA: TGTGCCAGCAGTGATCCATACTACGAGCAGTACTTC.

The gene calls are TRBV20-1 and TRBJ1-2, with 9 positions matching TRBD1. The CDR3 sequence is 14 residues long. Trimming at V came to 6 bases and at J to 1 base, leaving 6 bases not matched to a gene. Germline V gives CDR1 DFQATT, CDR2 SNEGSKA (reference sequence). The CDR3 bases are TGCAGTGCGCGGGGACAGGGCAATAACTATGGCTACACCTTC. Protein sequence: CSARGQGNNYGYTF.

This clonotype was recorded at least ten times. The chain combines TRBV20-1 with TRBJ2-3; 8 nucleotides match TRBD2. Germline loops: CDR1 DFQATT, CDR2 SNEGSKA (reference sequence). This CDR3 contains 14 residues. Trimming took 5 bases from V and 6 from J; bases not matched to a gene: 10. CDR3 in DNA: TGCAGTGCTCTCTCGGGGGGGGGCGGGGATACGCAGTATTTT. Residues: CSALSGGGGDTQYF.

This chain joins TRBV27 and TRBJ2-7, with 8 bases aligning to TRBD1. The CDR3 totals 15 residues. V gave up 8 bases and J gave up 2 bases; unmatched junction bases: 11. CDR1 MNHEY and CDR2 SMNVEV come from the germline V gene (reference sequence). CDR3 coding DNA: TGTGCCAGCCGAAAGGACAGGGAGCTTACCTACGAGCAGTACTTC. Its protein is CASRKDRELTYEQYF.

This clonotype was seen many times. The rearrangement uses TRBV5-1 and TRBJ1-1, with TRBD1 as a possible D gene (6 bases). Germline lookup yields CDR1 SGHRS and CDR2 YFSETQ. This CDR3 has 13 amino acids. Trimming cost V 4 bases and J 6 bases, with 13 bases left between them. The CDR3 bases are TGCGCCAGCAGCGTAGGGACACTCGCTGAAGCTTTCTTT. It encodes CASSVGTLAEAFF.

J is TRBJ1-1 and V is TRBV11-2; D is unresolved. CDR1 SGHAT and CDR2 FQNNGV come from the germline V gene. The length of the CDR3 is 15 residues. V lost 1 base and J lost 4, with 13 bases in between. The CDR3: CASSLVDGEFTEAFF. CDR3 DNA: TGTGCCAGCAGCTTAGTCGACGGGGAGTTCACTGAAGCTTTCTTT.

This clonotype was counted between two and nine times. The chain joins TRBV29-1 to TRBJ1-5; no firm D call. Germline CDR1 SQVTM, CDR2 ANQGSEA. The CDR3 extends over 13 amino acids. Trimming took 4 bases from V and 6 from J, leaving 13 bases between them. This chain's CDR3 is CSVGEENGQPQHF. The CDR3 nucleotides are TGCAGCGTTGGAGAGGAGAACGGTCAGCCCCAGCATTTT.

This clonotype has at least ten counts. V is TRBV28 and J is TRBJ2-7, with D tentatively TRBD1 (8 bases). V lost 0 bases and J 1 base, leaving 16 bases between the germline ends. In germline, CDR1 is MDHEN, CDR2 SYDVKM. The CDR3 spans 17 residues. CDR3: CASSLWRQGRGSYEQYF. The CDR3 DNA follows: TGTGCCAGCAGTTTATGGCGACAGGGGCGGGGGTCCTACGAGCAGTACTTC.

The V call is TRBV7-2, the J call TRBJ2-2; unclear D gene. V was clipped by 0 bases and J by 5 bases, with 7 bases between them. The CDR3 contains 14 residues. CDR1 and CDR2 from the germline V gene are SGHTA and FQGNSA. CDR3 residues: CASSLAARTGELFF. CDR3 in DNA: TGTGCCAGCAGCTTAGCGGCGCGGACCGGGGAGCTGTTTTTT. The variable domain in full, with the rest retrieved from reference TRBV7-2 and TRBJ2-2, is GAGVSQSPSNKVTEKGKDVELRCDPISGHTALYWYRQSLGQGLEFLIYFQGNSAPDKSGLPSDRFSAERTGGSVSTLTIQRTQQEDSAVYLCASSLAARTGELFFGEGSRLTVL.

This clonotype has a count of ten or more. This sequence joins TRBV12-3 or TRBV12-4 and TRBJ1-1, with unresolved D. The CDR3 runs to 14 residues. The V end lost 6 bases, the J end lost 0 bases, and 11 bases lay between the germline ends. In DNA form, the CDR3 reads TGTGCCAGCAGGCCCGGCGGGCTGAACACTGAAGCTTTCTTT. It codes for CASRPGGLNTEAFF.

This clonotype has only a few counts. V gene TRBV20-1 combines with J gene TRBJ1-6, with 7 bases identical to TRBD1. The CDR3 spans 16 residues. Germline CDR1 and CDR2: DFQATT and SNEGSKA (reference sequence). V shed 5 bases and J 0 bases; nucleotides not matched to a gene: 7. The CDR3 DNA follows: TGCAGTGCTCCTACAGGGGAATTCTCCTATAATTCACCCCTCCACTTT. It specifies CSAPTGEFSYNSPLHF.

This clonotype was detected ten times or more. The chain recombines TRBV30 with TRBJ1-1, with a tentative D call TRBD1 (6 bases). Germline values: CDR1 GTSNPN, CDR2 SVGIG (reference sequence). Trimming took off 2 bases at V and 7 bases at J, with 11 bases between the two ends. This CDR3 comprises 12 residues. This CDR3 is CAWSPDSFEAFF. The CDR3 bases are TGTGCCTGGAGTCCGGACAGCTTTGAAGCTTTCTTT.

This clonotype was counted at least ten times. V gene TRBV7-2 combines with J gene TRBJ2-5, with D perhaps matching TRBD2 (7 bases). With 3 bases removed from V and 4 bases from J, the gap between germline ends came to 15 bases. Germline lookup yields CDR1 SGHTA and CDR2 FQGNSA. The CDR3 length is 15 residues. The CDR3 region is CASSFQGGGRETQYF. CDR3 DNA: TGTGCCAGCAGCTTCCAAGGGGGGGGTAGAGAGACCCAGTACTTC.

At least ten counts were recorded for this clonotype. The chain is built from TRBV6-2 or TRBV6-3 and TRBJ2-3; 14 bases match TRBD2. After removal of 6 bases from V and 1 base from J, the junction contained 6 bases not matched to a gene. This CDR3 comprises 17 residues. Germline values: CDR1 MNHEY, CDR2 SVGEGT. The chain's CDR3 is CASSGTGLAGGTDTQYF. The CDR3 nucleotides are TGTGCCAGCAGCGGTACGGGACTAGCGGGAGGCACAGATACGCAGTATTTT.